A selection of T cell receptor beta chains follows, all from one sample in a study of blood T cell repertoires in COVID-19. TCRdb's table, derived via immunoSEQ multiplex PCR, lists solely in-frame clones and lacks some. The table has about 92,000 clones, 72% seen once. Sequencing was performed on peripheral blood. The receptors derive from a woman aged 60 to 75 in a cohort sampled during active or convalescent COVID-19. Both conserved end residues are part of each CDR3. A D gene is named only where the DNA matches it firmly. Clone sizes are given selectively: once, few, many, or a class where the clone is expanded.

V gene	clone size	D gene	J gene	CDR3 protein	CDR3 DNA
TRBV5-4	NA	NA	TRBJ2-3	CASSLEGLFTDTQYF	TGTGCCAGCAGCTTGGAGGGACTTTTCACAGATACGCAGTATTTT
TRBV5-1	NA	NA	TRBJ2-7	CASSLVVRGSAYEQYF	TGCGCCAGCAGCTTGGTCGTAAGAGGGAGCGCCTACGAGCAGTACTTC
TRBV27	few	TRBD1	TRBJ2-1	CASIPDLQGARYNEQFF	TGTGCCAGCATCCCAGACCTCCAGGGGGCGCGCTACAATGAGCAGTTCTTC
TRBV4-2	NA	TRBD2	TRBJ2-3	CASSQVGLAGGPDTQYF	TGTGCCAGCAGCCAAGTGGGACTAGCGGGGGGGCCGGATACGCAGTATTTT
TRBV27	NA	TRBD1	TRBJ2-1	CASSYRGYNEQFF	TGTGCCAGCAGTTACAGGGGGTACAATGAGCAGTTCTTC
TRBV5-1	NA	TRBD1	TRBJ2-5	CASSLGDRKETQYF	TGCGCCAGCAGCTTGGGGGACAGAAAAGAGACCCAGTACTTC
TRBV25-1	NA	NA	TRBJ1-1	CASSLSTEAFF	TGTGCCAGCAGCTTATCCACTGAAGCTTTCTTT
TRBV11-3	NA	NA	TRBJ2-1	CASSPGQGSYNEQFF	TGTGCCAGCAGCCCAGGGCAGGGCTCCTACAATGAGCAGTTCTTC
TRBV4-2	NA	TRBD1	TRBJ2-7	CASSRSGTALYEQYF	TGTGCCAGCAGCCGGTCCGGGACAGCCTTATACGAGCAGTACTTC
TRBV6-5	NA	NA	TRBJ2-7	CASSSISEQYF	TGTGCCAGCAGTTCCATTAGCGAGCAGTACTTC
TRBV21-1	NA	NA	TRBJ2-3	CASSKVAEPPVIEEVNTQYF	TGTGCCAGCAGCAAAGTAGCAGAGCCACCAGTTATCGAGGAGGTCAATACGCAGTATTTT
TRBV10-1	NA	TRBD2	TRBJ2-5	CASRLAGGPLRYGETQYF	TGCGCCAGCAGATTAGCGGGGGGGCCCCTTCGGTATGGGGAGACCCAGTACTTC
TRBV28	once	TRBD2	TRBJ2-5	CASSPRLAGGQETQYF	TGTGCCAGCAGTCCAAGACTAGCGGGGGGCCAAGAGACCCAGTACTTC
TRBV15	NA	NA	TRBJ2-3	CATSGRTLTRTQYF	TGTGCCACCAGCGGACGGACTCTGACGAGAACGCAGTATTTT
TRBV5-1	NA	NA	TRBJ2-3	CASNQASTDTQYF	TGCGCCAGCAACCAGGCAAGCACAGATACGCAGTATTTT
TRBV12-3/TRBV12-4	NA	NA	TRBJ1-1	CASSQGTEAFF	TGTGCCAGCAGCCAGGGGACTGAAGCTTTCTTT
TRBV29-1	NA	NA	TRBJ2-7	CSVEIGKQYF	TGCAGCGTTGAGATTGGCAAGCAGTACTTC